This entry describes one T cell receptor beta chain. This record comes from a study of blood T cell repertoires in COVID-19. Study-wide context: Acute and convalescent COVID-19 specimens originated in the United States, Italy and Spain.

Data came from immunoSEQ multiplex PCR; TCRdb stores just in-frame clones and leaves some out. Of about 210,000 clones in the sample, 87% were seen once. Donors were grouped by their self-reported clinical history. V trimming: 4 bases; J trimming: 3 bases; junction bases outside the gene matches: 4. This CDR3 has 14 amino acids. Germline V gives CDR1 SGHKS, CDR2 YYEKEE (reference sequence). The V and J genes are TRBV5-5 and TRBJ1-5, with 7 bases aligning to TRBD1. The TCR sequence derives from a young man in a cohort exposed to, infected with or recovered from COVID-19 (not recorded which). The sequenced sample consisted of PBMCs or T cells enriched from blood (not recorded which). The CDR3 protein is CASSRGQLNQPQHF. CDR3 DNA: TGTGCCAGCAGCAGGGGACAGCTCAATCAGCCCCAGCATTTT.